This T cell receptor beta chain appears in the sequencing data of a study of cytomegalovirus exposure and HLA in healthy donors. Clones were sequenced by immunoSEQ multiplex PCR, and TCRdb holds only the in-frame ones, with some missing. This repertoire shows tens of thousands of clones, 94% found once; its top ten account for 3.2%. Overall study findings and caveats: The study recorded 150 to 200 TCR beta chains that were cytomegalovirus-associated.

With respect to this clone: Its specificity is not known.

Per germline, CDR1 MGHRA and CDR2 YSYEKL. Deletions cut 4 bases from V and 0 bases from J, with 11 bases between. The CDR3 sequence is 15 residues long. This TCR derives from a woman between 18 and 29 years old in good health and CMV-seropositive. The chain is built from TRBV4-1 and TRBJ2-3; TRBD2 is a possible D gene (5 bases). Specimen: PBMCs. CDR3 region: CASSPSGFSTDTQYF. CDR3 coding DNA: TGCGCCAGCAGCCCCTCGGGGTTCAGCACAGATACGCAGTATTTT.